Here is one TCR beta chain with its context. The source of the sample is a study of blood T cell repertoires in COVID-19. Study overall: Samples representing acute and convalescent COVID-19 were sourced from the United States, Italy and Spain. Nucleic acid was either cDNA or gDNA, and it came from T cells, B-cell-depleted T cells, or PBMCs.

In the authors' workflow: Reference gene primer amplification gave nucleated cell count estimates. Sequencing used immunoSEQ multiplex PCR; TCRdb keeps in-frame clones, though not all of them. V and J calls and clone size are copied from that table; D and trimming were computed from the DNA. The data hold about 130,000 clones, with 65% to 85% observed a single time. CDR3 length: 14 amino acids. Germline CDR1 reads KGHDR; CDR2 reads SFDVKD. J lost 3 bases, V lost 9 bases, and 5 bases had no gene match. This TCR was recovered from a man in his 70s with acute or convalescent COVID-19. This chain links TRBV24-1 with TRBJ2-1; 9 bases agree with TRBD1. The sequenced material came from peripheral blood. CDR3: CATDTGQGYNEQFF. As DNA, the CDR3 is TGTGCCACCGACACGGGACAGGGCTACAATGAGCAGTTCTTC.